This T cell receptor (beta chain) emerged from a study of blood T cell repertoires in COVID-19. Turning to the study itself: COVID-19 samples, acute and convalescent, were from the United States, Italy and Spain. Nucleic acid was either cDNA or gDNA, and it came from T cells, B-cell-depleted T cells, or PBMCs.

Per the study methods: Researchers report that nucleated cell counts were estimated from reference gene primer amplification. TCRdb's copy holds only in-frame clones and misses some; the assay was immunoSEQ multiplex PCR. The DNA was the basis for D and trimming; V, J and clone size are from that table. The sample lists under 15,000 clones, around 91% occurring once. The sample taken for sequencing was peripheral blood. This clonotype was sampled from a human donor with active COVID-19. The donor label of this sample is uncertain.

CDR3 DNA sequence: TGTGCCAGCAGCAGAGGGAGGAACACTGAAGCTTTCTTT. It encodes CASSRGRNTEAFF. This chain uses TRBV11-1 with TRBJ1-1; D is uncertain. Germline CDR1 SGHAT, CDR2 FQDESV (reference sequence). V lost 5 bases and J lost 1, with 8 bases in between. The CDR3 sequence is 13 residues long.